In its sample, the clone carrying this T cell receptor beta chain was seen a few times. Its antigen is undetermined. The entry originates in a study of cytomegalovirus exposure and HLA in healthy donors. Regarding the study as a whole: With DRB1 most and HLA-C fewest, TCR association rates differed between HLA loci in a later analysis. Later analysis identified a missense DCLRE1C variant that was linked to TCR beta V- and J-gene trimming.

The CDR3 loop spans 16 amino acids. V shed 4 bases and J shed 6 bases, with 16 bases lying between them. Germline assignment: CDR1 SGHTA and CDR2 FQGNSA. The PCR had 60 Vbeta and 13 Jbeta primers. The data were produced by immunoSEQ multiplex PCR, yet TCRdb's version contains in-frame clones alone and is incomplete. This table holds about 160,000 clones, around 72% found once. The genes are TRBV7-2 and TRBJ1-6; possible D gene TRBD1, 5 bases. The sequencing input was PBMCs. The TCR comes from a woman aged 40 to 49 in good health and CMV-seropositive. CDR3: CASSSPPGFVNSPLHF. In DNA, the CDR3 is TGTGCCAGCAGCTCCCCACCAGGGTTTGTTAATTCACCCCTCCACTTT.